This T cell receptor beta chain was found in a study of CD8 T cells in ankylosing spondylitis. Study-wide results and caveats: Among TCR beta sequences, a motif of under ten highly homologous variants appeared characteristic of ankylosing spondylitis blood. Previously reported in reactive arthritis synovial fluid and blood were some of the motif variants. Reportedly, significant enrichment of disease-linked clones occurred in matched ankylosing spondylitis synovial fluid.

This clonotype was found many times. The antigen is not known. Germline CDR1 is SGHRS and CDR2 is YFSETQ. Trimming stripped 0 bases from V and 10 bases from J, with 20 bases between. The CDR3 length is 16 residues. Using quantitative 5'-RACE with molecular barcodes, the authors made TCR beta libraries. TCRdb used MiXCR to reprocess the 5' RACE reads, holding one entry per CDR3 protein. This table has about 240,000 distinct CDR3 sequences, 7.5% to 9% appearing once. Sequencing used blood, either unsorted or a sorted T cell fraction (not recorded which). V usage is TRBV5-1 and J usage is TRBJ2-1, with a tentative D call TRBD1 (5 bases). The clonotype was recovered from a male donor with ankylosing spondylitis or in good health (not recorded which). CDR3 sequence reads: CASSLAPRVAGGEQFF. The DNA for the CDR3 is TGCGCCAGCAGCTTGGCCCCCAGGGTAGCTGGTGGAGAGCAGTTCTTC.